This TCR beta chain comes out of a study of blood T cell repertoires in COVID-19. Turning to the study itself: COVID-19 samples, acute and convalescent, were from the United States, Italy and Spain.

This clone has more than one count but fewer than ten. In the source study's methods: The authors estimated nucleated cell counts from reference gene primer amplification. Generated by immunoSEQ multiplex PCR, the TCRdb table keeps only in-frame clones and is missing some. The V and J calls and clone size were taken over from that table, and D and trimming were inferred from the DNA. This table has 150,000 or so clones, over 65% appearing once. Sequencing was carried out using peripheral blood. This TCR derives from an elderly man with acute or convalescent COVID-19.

CDR3 in amino acids: CAWSPLLGRYNEQFF. The CDR3 DNA is TGTGCCTGGAGTCCCCTCCTGGGGCGGTACAATGAGCAGTTCTTC. The chain joins TRBV30 to TRBJ2-1, with D possibly TRBD1 on 5 matching bases. V was clipped by 2 bases and J by 4 bases, with 15 bases between them. The CDR3 is 15 residues long. Per the germline V gene, CDR1 is GTSNPN and CDR2 is SVGIG (reference sequence).